The present T cell receptor (beta chain) was sequenced within a study of OX40 agonist ivuxolimab in advanced cancers. About the research overall: The treatment was a fully human IgG2 OX40 agonist, ivuxolimab. Findings and caveats of the study: At 0.1 to 3.0 mg/kg, CD4+ and CD8+ blood T cells expanded clonally by week 6.

About this clone itself: Its antigen is unknown.

Blood sampling was done at baseline, cycle 4 day 1, and cycle 7 day 1. Trimming took 4 bases from V and 7 from J, leaving 10 bases between them. The CDR3 length is 12 residues. Germline V lookup: CDR1 SQVTM, CDR2 ANQGSEA. The method was immunoSEQ multiplex PCR; TCRdb's version includes in-frame clones alone and lacks a portion of them. This sample has about 68,000 clones; 65% to 90% occur once, and the top ten carry around 1.5%. The receptor's source is an adult with an advanced solid tumor such as melanoma, head and neck, liver or kidney cancer. The rearrangement uses TRBV29-1 and TRBJ2-2; TRBD1 might be the D (5 bases). Sequenced here: CD4+ or CD8+ T cells sorted from blood, sampled in a trial of the OX40 agonist ivuxolimab. The CDR3 DNA sequence: TGCAGCGTTGGTTGGGGCCGCGGGGAGCTGTTTTTT. This encodes CSVGWGRGELFF.